This T cell receptor beta chain was recorded in a study of shared clonotypes between healthy human individuals. The CDR3 totals 12 residues. V lost 6 bases and J 7 bases, leaving 12 bases between the germline ends. Germline lookup yields CDR1 MNHEY and CDR2 SVGAGI. Method: immunoSEQ multiplex PCR; TCRdb's copy keeps in-frame clones and lacks some. The table shows roughly 2,500,000 clones, with roughly 93% occurring only once. CD4+ cell separation produced CD45RA+ naive and CD45RA-negative memory subsets. The source of this sequence is a man younger than 35 in good health. Some clones in this sample may be carry-over from other donors' samples. The V and J genes are TRBV6-5 and TRBJ1-1, with D possibly being TRBD1 (6 bases). Sequenced input: naive CD4+ T cells from PBMCs. The subset is: CD45RA+ positively selected. CDR3 loop: CASRGDTIEAFF. CDR3 coding DNA: TGTGCCAGCAGGGGGGACACCATTGAAGCTTTCTTT.